These T cell receptor beta chains were read from a single sample in a study of technical replicates of blood from several donors. Method: immunoSEQ multiplex PCR; TCRdb's copy keeps in-frame clones and lacks some. The sample lists under 90,000 clones, approximately 94% occurring once. Input material: T cells isolated from PBMCs. The source of these receptors is a human donor in good health. Both conserved end residues are part of each CDR3. A D gene is named only where the DNA matches it firmly.

d_gene	v_gene	j_gene	CDR3nt	CDR3aa
TRBD1	TRBV19	TRBJ1-5	TGTGCCAGTAGTCCACCCCGCCCCGGACAGGGTCGCGGCCAGCCCCAGCATTTT	CASSPPRPGQGRGQPQHF
TRBD1	TRBV19	TRBJ2-1	TGTGCCAGTAGTATAGGGACAGGGGCATTGAATGAGCAGTTCTTC	CASSIGTGALNEQFF
.	TRBV6-1	TRBJ2-2	TGTGCCAGCAGTGTGTCGAGGGGAGGTACCGGGGAGCTGTTTTTT	CASSVSRGGTGELFF
TRBD1	TRBV2	TRBJ1-5	TGTGCCAGCAGTTTACAGGGGGCGGGTCAGCCCCAGCATTTT	CASSLQGAGQPQHF
.	TRBV6-5	TRBJ2-7	TGTGCCAGCAGTTACGAACCGCAGGGGTCCTACGAGCAGTACTTC	CASSYEPQGSYEQYF
TRBD1	TRBV29-1	TRBJ1-3	TGCAGCTTTCAAACAGGGGGCGCGGGAAACACCATATATTTT	CSFQTGGAGNTIYF
TRBD1	TRBV7-9	TRBJ1-2	TGTGCCAGCAGCGGACAGGAATTCTATGGCTACACCTTC	CASSGQEFYGYTF
.	TRBV6-5	TRBJ1-2	TGTGCCAGCAGTCGTCTCCGCGGAAGCGGCTACACCTTC	CASSRLRGSGYTF
.	TRBV27	TRBJ2-3	TGTGCCAGCAGTCACAGCCTAATAGGCACAGATACGCAGTATTTT	CASSHSLIGTDTQYF
TRBD1	TRBV6-5	TRBJ1-2	TGTGCCAGCAGTTACCGCGGGACAGCATTTAACTATGGCTACACCTTC	CASSYRGTAFNYGYTF